This T cell receptor (beta chain) derives from a study of shared clonotypes between healthy human individuals. Original processing methods: ImmunoSEQ sequences covered only the junction and lacked quality scores; filtering therefore differed. Method: immunoSEQ multiplex PCR; TCRdb's copy keeps in-frame clones and lacks some. That table furnishes V, J and clone size, whereas the DNA furnished D and trimming. The table has about 2.4 million clones, under 95% seen once; the top ten hold about 0.38%. The donors, healthy adults who were HIV-negative, had experienced no recent acute infections or vaccinations. Negatively enriched CD4+ T cells were divided by CD45RA into naive and memory. V lost 7 bases and J 1 base, leaving 17 bases between the germline ends. This CDR3 is built from 16 residues. Germline values: CDR1 SNHLY, CDR2 FYNNEI.

The chain joins TRBV2 to TRBJ1-5; D is possibly TRBD1 (5 bases). Sequencing used naive CD4+ T cells from PBMCs. The subset: CD45RA+ positively selected. This TCR derives from a man younger than 30 in good health. Some clones in this sample may be carry-over from other donors' samples. The CDR3 protein is CASTRSGRGSNQPQHF. In nucleotides, the CDR3 is TGTGCCAGCACCAGGTCGGGGCGCGGGAGCAATCAGCCCCAGCATTTT.